This TCR beta chain appears in the sequencing data of a study of control samples from healthy donors and cancer patients. The data were produced by immunoSEQ multiplex PCR, yet TCRdb's version contains in-frame clones alone and is incomplete. The data contain some 120,000 clones, 80% to 90% of them seen just once; the ten biggest clones take up about 8.7%. Sequencing was performed on blood. This TCR came from a man in his forties in good health.

The CDR3 is CSGSPGGPDTQYF. CDR3 DNA: TGCAGCGGGTCTCCCGGGGGCCCAGATACGCAGTATTTT. The rearrangement links TRBV29-1 to TRBJ2-3; possibly TRBD1 or TRBD2 for D (6 bases each). The CDR3 loop spans 13 amino acids. With 7 bases removed from V and 4 bases from J, the gap between germline ends came to 15 bases. Germline CDR1 and CDR2: SQVTM and ANQGSEA.